These 21 T cell receptor beta chains share one sample of origin, sequenced in a study of cytomegalovirus exposure and HLA in healthy donors (dated by TCRdb to 2016 to 2017). The protocol used for the library was the immunoSEQ multiplex PCR assay. In TCRdb, the immuneACCESS table is reduced to in-frame sequences with V and J assigned. These tables do not hold every clone; where another copy was compared, an unresolved V gene accounts for under half, and the others remain unexplained. The sample table shows about 120,000 clones, and 85% to 90% are seen once. Around 6% of the sample is held by the ten biggest clonotypes. Sequencing was carried out using PBMCs. These receptors were obtained from a woman between 18 and 29 years old in good health and CMV-seropositive.

The chain joins TRBV27 to TRBJ1-2; weak D call: TRBD1 (6 bases). Trimming left V 3 bases short and J 8 bases short, with 19 bases between. Germline V lookup: CDR1 MNHEY, CDR2 SMNVEV (reference sequence). The CDR3 is made up of 15 amino acids. CDR3 sequence (DNA): TGTGCCAGCAGTTTGGCTGGGACACGGGCTAAAGGCTACACCTTC. Its protein is CASSLAGTRAKGYTF.

The chain recombines TRBV9 with TRBJ1-1; no definite D call. Germline V CDR1 and CDR2: SGDLS, YYNGEE. There are 13 residues in the CDR3. The V end lost 0 bases, the J end lost 2 bases, and 5 bases lay between the germline ends. The CDR3: CASSVGENTEAFF. The DNA of the CDR3 is TGTGCCAGCAGCGTAGGAGAAAACACTGAAGCTTTCTTT. Full variable domain (rest looked up from reference TRBV9 and TRBJ1-1): DSGVTQTPKHLITATGQRVTLRCSPRSGDLSVYWYQQSLDQGLQFLIQYYNGEERAKGNILERFSAQQFPDLHSELNLSSLELGDSALYFCASSVGENTEAFFGQGTRLTVV.

This chain links TRBV19 with TRBJ2-3; the D gene is possibly TRBD2 (5 bases). Trimming cost V 3 bases and J 1 base, with 8 bases left between them. Germline V gives CDR1 LNHDA, CDR2 SQIVND (reference sequence). This CDR3 comprises 14 residues. The CDR3 is CASSIGIGTDTQYF. The CDR3 DNA reads as TGTGCCAGTAGTATCGGGATAGGCACAGATACGCAGTATTTT.

This clone has just one count. The chain couples TRBV6-1 to TRBJ1-1, with D possibly TRBD1 on 6 matching bases. The CDR3 length is 18 residues. The germline V gene has CDR1 MNHNS and CDR2 SASEGT. Trimming removed 0 bases at V and 10 bases at J, with 27 bases between. The CDR3 loop reads CASSEARFSLQGLLRAFF. CDR3 coding DNA: TGTGCCAGCAGTGAAGCGCGGTTCTCGCTTCAGGGGCTGCTTAGAGCTTTCTTT.

The gene calls are TRBV7-8 and TRBJ1-5; a possible D gene is TRBD1 (5 bases). V was shortened by 5 bases and J by 7 bases, with 15 bases between the two germline ends. Germline V gene lookup returns CDR1 SGHVS and CDR2 FQNEAQ. The CDR3 contains 14 residues. The CDR3: CASSPVEGTQPQHF. In DNA, the CDR3 is TGTGCCAGCAGCCCCGTGGAGGGGACGCAGCCCCAGCATTTT.

This chain connects TRBV9 to TRBJ2-1; 12 bases fit TRBD2. The CDR3 covers 19 residues. Per germline, CDR1 SGDLS and CDR2 YYNGEE. J was trimmed by 0 bases and V by 0 bases; bases with no gene match: 7. DNA of the CDR3: TGTGCCAGCAGCGTAGGTAGACTAGCGGGAGCCTACTCCTACAATGAGCAGTTCTTC. Amino acid sequence: CASSVGRLAGAYSYNEQFF.

This chain uses TRBV2 with TRBJ1-1, with D possibly matching TRBD1 (6 bases). V was clipped by 6 bases and J by 1 base, with 9 bases between them. The CDR3 runs to 13 residues. Germline lookup yields CDR1 SNHLY and CDR2 FYNNEI. The CDR3 DNA reads as TGTGCCAGCAGGTTGGACAGGAACACTGAAGCTTTCTTT. This codes for CASRLDRNTEAFF.

J is TRBJ1-4 and V is TRBV6-5, with no clear D. CDR1 and CDR2 (germline): MNHEY, SVGAGI. The CDR3 has 15 residues. Trimming stripped 8 bases from V and 3 bases from J, with 16 bases between. The CDR3 DNA follows: TGTGCCAGCGCCCTCGGAGGCAGGCCTAATGAAAAACTGTTTTTT. Protein product: CASALGGRPNEKLFF.

The chain combines TRBV7-8 with TRBJ1-1, with D perhaps matching TRBD1 (6 bases). The V end lost 1 base, the J end lost 0 bases, and 21 bases lay between the germline ends. The germline gives CDR1 SGHVS, CDR2 FQNEAQ. This CDR3 is 19 amino acids long. The CDR3 DNA sequence: TGTGCCAGCAGCTTAGGGGAGGGGGGACAACGAAAATTGAACACTGAAGCTTTCTTT. This sequence encodes CASSLGEGGQRKLNTEAFF.

The rearrangement joins TRBV5-1 to TRBJ1-1, with TRBD1 identical over 8 bases. This CDR3 is 16 amino acids long. The germline CDR1 and CDR2 sequences are SGHRS and YFSETQ. Losses at the gene ends were 0 bases for V and 0 bases for J; bases not matched to a gene: 4. The CDR3 protein is CASSLEQGGMNTEAFF. The CDR3 DNA reads as TGCGCCAGCAGCTTGGAACAGGGGGGAATGAACACTGAAGCTTTCTTT.

The rearrangement links TRBV7-9 to TRBJ1-2, with TRBD1 as a possible D gene (5 bases). The CDR3 loop spans 14 amino acids. Trimming took off 6 bases at V and 4 bases at J, with 15 bases between the two ends. Germline-derived CDR1 and CDR2 are SEHNR and FQNEAQ (reference sequence). The chain's CDR3 is CASRPSTGFYGYTF. The CDR3 DNA reads TGTGCCAGCAGACCGAGCACAGGATTCTATGGCTACACCTTC.

The rearrangement uses TRBV4-3 and TRBJ2-2; 11 nucleotides match TRBD2. After removal of 3 bases from V and 1 base from J, the junction contained 13 bases not matched to a gene. Germline CDR1 is LGHNA and CDR2 is YSLEER. The CDR3 consists of 20 residues. CDR3 sequence: CASSHPGLAAKGENTGELFF. The CDR3 DNA sequence: TGCGCCAGCAGCCACCCGGGACTAGCGGCAAAGGGGGAGAACACCGGGGAGCTGTTTTTT.

V and J are TRBV30 and TRBJ2-7; the match to TRBD2 covers 8 bases. Germline V lookup: CDR1 GTSNPN, CDR2 SVGIG (reference sequence). The CDR3 extends over 14 amino acids. V lost 1 base to trimming and J lost 4 bases; unmatched junction nucleotides: 6. The CDR3 sequence is CAWSESASGYEQYF. CDR3 coding DNA: TGTGCCTGGAGTGAGTCGGCTAGCGGGTACGAGCAGTACTTC.

This rearrangement joins TRBV6-5 to TRBJ1-1; D may be TRBD1 (6 bases). In germline, CDR1 is MNHEY, CDR2 SVGAGI. There are 15 residues in the CDR3. V lost 1 base and J 5 bases, leaving 14 bases between the germline ends. CDR3 protein: CASSYFGTGSTEAFF. The CDR3 bases are TGTGCCAGCAGTTACTTCGGAACAGGGAGTACTGAAGCTTTCTTT.

J is TRBJ2-2 and V is TRBV15, with 7 nucleotides matching TRBD1. The CDR3 consists of 16 residues. V lost 7 bases, J lost 4 bases, and 12 bases stayed unmatched. Germline lookup yields CDR1 LNHNV and CDR2 YYDKDF (reference sequence). The CDR3 coding sequence is TGTGCCACCACAGGGGAAGGGGGCGCCCGCACCGGGGAGCTGTTTTTT. As protein: CATTGEGGARTGELFF.

The gene calls are TRBV5-4 and TRBJ2-7; a possible D gene is TRBD1 (6 bases). The CDR3 sequence is 15 residues long. Trimming left V 0 bases short and J 2 bases short, with 12 bases between. Germline V gene sequence: CDR1 SGHNT, CDR2 YYREEE (reference sequence). The CDR3 region is CASSLGGPTPYEQYF. Written as DNA, the CDR3 is TGTGCCAGCAGCTTGGGGGGGCCCACACCCTACGAGCAGTACTTC.

The rearrangement uses TRBV7-9 and TRBJ2-7; 8 bases fit TRBD2. The germline CDR1 and CDR2 sequences are SEHNR and FQNEAQ (reference sequence). The CDR3 is made up of 16 amino acids. V shed 3 bases, J shed 6 bases, and the junction held 13 bases outside the gene matches. CDR3 nucleotide sequence: TGTGCCAGCAGCTTCGAAGCCGTAGCGGGGAGGGGCGAGCAGTACTTC. Its protein is CASSFEAVAGRGEQYF.

The chain employs TRBV2 and TRBJ1-2; maybe TRBD1 (5 bases). Trimming took off 3 bases at V and 8 bases at J, with 7 bases between the two ends. Germline V gene sequence: CDR1 SNHLY, CDR2 FYNNEI. The CDR3 runs 11 residues. The CDR3 sequence: CASSDWGGYTF. The CDR3 bases are TGTGCCAGCAGTGATTGGGGCGGCTACACCTTC.

V and J are TRBV7-8 and TRBJ1-5; D not certain. The CDR3 has 13 amino acids. With 7 bases removed from V and 1 base from J, the gap between germline ends came to 8 bases. CDR1 is SGHVS and CDR2 is FQNEAQ in the germline V gene. The CDR3 reads CASTGSSNQPQHF. CDR3 bases: TGTGCCAGCACCGGGAGCAGCAATCAGCCCCAGCATTTT.

The chain couples TRBV15 to TRBJ1-5; unclear D gene. Trimming shortened V by 6 bases and J by 3 bases, and 12 bases separated the two germline ends. Per germline, CDR1 LNHNV and CDR2 YYDKDF (reference sequence). CDR3 length: 14 amino acids. Here the CDR3 reads CATSRGENNQPQHF. The CDR3 DNA sequence: TGTGCCACCAGTCGTGGGGAGAACAATCAGCCCCAGCATTTT.

This rearrangement joins TRBV5-1 to TRBJ2-6; perhaps TRBD1 as D (6 bases). Between the trimmed V and J ends, which lost 4 bases and 2 bases, there was a span of 10 bases. Germline assignment: CDR1 SGHRS and CDR2 YFSETQ. The CDR3 covers 15 residues. The CDR3 DNA reads TGCGCCAGCAGCGTCACAGGGACTGGGGCCAACGTCCTGACTTTC. This codes for CASSVTGTGANVLTF.